Listed below are T cell receptor beta chains from one sample, sequenced in a study of identical twins. MiXCR, applied by TCRdb to the 5' RACE reads, yields one record per CDR3 protein. Of 1.5 million to 2 million distinct CDR3 sequences listed, less than 40% are singletons. Input material: cord blood. The receptors derive from a newborn girl in good health. Both conserved end residues are part of each CDR3. D genes are given only for firm matches. Expanded clones are given a class, and other clones once, few, many or no size at all.

clone size,J gene,D gene,V gene,CDR3 protein,CDR3 DNA
.,TRBJ2-7,TRBD2,TRBV11-2,CASSLFYGGVLNNTYEQYF,TGTGCCAGCAGCTTATTTTACGGGGGGGTCTTAAATAACACCTACGAGCAGTACTTC
.,TRBJ2-4,TRBD1,TRBV10-3,CATRPDRLGNIQYF,TGTGCCACTCGTCCGGACAGGTTGGGGAACATTCAGTACTTC
once,TRBJ2-7,.,TRBV6-8,CASFTKTRGSYEQYF,TGTGCCAGCTTCACGAAAACGCGTGGGAGCTACGAGCAGTACTTC
few,TRBJ1-2,TRBD1,TRBV7-9,CASSLASDRGNYGYTF,TGTGCCAGCAGCTTAGCGTCGGACAGGGGGAACTATGGCTACACCTTC
few,TRBJ2-7,.,TRBV15,CATSREASSYEQYF,TGTGCCACCAGCCGAGAAGCGAGCTCCTACGAGCAGTACTTC
few,TRBJ1-1,TRBD1,TRBV10-3,CATSTTGYTEAFF,TGTGCCACCTCCACGACAGGGTACACTGAAGCTTTCTTT
few,TRBJ2-3,.,TRBV29-1,CSVASPNTDTQYF,TGCAGCGTTGCCAGCCCTAACACAGATACGCAGTATTTT
few,TRBJ2-5,TRBD2,TRBV4-2,CASSPKRTSGSWQETQYF,TGTGCCAGCAGCCCGAAGAGGACTAGCGGGAGTTGGCAAGAGACCCAGTACTTC
few,TRBJ1-2,.,TRBV10-3,CASLPGPHGYGYTF,TGTGCCAGCCTCCCGGGTCCCCATGGCTATGGCTACACCTTC
few,TRBJ2-1,TRBD2,TRBV29-1,CSVEDPQLAGGNEQFF,TGCAGCGTTGAAGATCCCCAGCTAGCGGGGGGCAATGAGCAGTTCTTC
many,TRBJ2-7,.,TRBV12-3/TRBV12-4,CASSYTPREQYF,TGTGCCAGCAGTTATACCCCGCGGGAGCAGTACTTC
few,TRBJ2-7,TRBD1,TRBV13,CASSLGTGLGEQYF,TGTGCCAGCAGCTTAGGGACAGGGCTGGGCGAGCAGTACTTC
few,TRBJ2-1,TRBD2,TRBV15,CATSRVAGEQFF,TGTGCCACCAGCAGAGTAGCGGGGGAGCAGTTCTTC
.,TRBJ1-1,TRBD1,TRBV5-1,CASSSGQGWNTEAFF,TGCGCCAGCAGCTCCGGACAGGGATGGAACACTGAAGCTTTCTTT
.,TRBJ2-3,TRBD2,TRBV20-1,CSAHGGGSSLTDTQYF,TGCAGTGCTCACGGCGGCGGGAGCAGTCTCACAGATACGCAGTATTTT
few,TRBJ1-5,TRBD1,TRBV27,CASSLKHRGPEYSNQPQHF,TGTGCCAGCAGTTTAAAGCACAGGGGCCCTGAATATAGCAATCAGCCCCAGCATTTT
once,TRBJ2-2,TRBD2,TRBV12-3/TRBV12-4,CASRTSGRPPGELFF,TGTGCCAGTCGGACTAGCGGGAGGCCCCCCGGGGAGCTGTTTTTT
.,TRBJ2-7,.,TRBV4-2,CASSQPRSYEQYF,TGTGCCAGCAGCCAACCCCGCTCCTACGAGCAGTACTTC
.,TRBJ2-7,TRBD2,TRBV5-1,CASSDSLAGGLYEQYF,TGCGCCAGCAGCGATAGTCTAGCGGGGGGGCTCTACGAGCAGTACTTC
.,TRBJ2-7,TRBD2,TRBV20-1,CSARVPSGAEQYF,TGCAGTGCTAGAGTCCCTAGCGGGGCCGAGCAGTACTTC
.,TRBJ2-7,.,TRBV5-1,CASNLVVGQTTYYEQYF,TGCGCCAGCAACCTCGTGGTAGGACAGACAACGTACTACGAGCAGTACTTC
.,TRBJ2-1,TRBD2,TRBV5-1,CASSLARERTSGEYNEQFF,TGCGCCAGCAGCTTGGCCCGGGAAAGGACTAGCGGGGAGTACAATGAGCAGTTCTTC
few,TRBJ1-2,.,TRBV18,CASSPGSPSYGYTF,TGTGCCAGCTCACCAGGCAGCCCTTCTTATGGCTACACCTTC
many,TRBJ2-3,.,TRBV12-3/TRBV12-4,CASKRELGTDTQYF,TGTGCCAGCAAAAGGGAGTTAGGCACAGATACGCAGTATTTT